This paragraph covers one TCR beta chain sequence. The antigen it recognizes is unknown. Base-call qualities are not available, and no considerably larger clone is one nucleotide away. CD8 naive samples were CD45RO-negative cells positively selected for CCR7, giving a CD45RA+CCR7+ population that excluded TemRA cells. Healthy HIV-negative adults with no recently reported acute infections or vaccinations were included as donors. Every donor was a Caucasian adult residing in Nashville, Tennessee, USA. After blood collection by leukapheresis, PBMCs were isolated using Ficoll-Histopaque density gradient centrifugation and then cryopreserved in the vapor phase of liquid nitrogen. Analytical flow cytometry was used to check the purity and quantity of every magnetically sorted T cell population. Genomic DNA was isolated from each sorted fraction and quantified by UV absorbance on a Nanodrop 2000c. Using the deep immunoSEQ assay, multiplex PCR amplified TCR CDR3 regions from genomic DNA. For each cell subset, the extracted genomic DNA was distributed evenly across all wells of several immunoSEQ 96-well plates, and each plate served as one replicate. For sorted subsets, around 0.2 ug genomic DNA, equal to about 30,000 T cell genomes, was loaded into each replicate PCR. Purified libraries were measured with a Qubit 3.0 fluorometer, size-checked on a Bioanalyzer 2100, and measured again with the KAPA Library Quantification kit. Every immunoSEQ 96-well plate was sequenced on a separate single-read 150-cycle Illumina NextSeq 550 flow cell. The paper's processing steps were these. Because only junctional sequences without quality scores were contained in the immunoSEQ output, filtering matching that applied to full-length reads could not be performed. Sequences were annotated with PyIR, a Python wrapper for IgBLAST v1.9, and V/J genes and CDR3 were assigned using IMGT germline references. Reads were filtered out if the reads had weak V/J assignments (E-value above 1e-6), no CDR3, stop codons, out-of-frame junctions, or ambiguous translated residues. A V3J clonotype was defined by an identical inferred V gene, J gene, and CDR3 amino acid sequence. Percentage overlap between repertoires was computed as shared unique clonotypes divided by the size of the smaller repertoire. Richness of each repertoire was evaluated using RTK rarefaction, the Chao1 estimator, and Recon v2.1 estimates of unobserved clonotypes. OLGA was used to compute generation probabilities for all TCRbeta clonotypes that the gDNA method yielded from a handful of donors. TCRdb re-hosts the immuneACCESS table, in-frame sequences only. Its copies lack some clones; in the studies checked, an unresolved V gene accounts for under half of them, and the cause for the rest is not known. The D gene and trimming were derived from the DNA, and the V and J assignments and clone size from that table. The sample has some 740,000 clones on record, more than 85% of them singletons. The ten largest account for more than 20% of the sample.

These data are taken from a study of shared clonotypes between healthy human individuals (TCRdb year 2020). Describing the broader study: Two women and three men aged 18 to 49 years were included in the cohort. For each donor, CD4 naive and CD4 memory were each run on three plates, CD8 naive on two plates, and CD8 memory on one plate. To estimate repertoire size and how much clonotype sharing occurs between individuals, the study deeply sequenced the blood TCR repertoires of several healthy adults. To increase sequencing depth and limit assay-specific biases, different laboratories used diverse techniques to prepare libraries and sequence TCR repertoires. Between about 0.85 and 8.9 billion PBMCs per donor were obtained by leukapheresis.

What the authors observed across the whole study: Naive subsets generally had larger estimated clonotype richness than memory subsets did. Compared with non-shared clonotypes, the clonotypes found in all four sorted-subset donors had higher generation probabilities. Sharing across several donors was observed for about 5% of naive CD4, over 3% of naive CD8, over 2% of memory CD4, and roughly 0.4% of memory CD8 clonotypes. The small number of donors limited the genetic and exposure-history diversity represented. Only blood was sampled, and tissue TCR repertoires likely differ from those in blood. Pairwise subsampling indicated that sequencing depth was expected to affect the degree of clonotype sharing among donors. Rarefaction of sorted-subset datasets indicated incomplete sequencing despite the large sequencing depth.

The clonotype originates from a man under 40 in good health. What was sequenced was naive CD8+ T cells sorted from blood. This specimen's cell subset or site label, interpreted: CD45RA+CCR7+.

Here the CDR3 is given as CASSLSRTGATGELFF. The nucleotide sequence reads as follows: TGTGCCAGCAGTTTATCGAGGACAGGGGCCACCGGGGAGCTGTTTTTT. Rearrangement joined TRBV27 to TRBJ2-2, with TRBD1 matching 9 junction bases. CDR1 and CDR2 were assigned from the germline V gene (reference sequence) as MNHEY and SMNVEV. Here V drops 0 bases and J drops 4 bases, and the junction holds 3 bases not matched to any gene. Including cysteine and phenylalanine, the CDR3 has 16 amino acids. Only the CDR3 portion is preserved as DNA: 48 bases, with reading frame beginning at the first base.